A single sample is the source of the 30 T cell receptor beta chains below, sequenced in a study of blood T cell repertoires in COVID-19. Produced via immunoSEQ multiplex PCR; TCRdb's table is partial and in-frame only. The sample lists around 170,000 clones, approximately 90% occurring once. Material for sequencing was peripheral blood. All receptors derive from a man between 18 and 35 years old who had recovered from COVID-19.

This chain links TRBV4-3 with TRBJ2-3, with D tentatively TRBD1 (6 bases). From germline, CDR1 is LGHNA and CDR2 YSLEER. V gave up 0 bases and J gave up 4 bases, with 26 bases separating them. The CDR3 runs to 20 residues. CDR3 sequence (DNA): TGCGCCAGCAGCCAAGATGGTTGGGGTTTCCAGGGGAGCCGCCCAGATACGCAGTATTTT. This gives the protein CASSQDGWGFQGSRPDTQYF.

V is TRBV15 and J is TRBJ2-1, with TRBD1 matching over 10 bases. Germline V gene data show CDR1 as LNHNV and CDR2 as YYDKDF (reference sequence). The V segment lost 3 bases and the J segment 8 bases; nucleotides outside the gene matches: 1. This CDR3 is built from 13 residues. CDR3 sequence (DNA): TGTGCCACCAGCAGCGGACAGGGGGATGAGCAGTTCTTC. It codes for CATSSGQGDEQFF.

The genes are TRBV15 and TRBJ2-5, with D possibly matching TRBD2 (6 bases). V was pared by 1 base and J by 1 base, with 13 bases between. CDR1 is LNHNV, CDR2 YYDKDF, per germline (reference sequence). The CDR3 runs 16 residues. The CDR3 here is CATSRGGGIRQETQYF. The CDR3 DNA reads TGTGCCACCAGCAGAGGTGGAGGGATCCGCCAAGAGACCCAGTACTTC.

The chain recombines TRBV18 with TRBJ2-1; 10 bases are shared with TRBD1. CDR1 is KGHSH, CDR2 LQKENI, per germline. J lost 9 bases, V lost 8 bases, and 13 bases had no gene match. The CDR3 is 15 amino acids. Here the CDR3 reads CASKNAGQGVGEQFF. DNA of the CDR3: TGTGCCAGCAAAAACGCCGGACAGGGGGTTGGTGAGCAGTTCTTC.

This chain links TRBV28 with TRBJ1-5; no definite D call. CDR1 and CDR2 (germline): MDHEN, SYDVKM. CDR3 length equals 13 residues. With 5 bases removed from V and 5 bases from J, the gap between germline ends came to 10 bases. The CDR3: CASSPSRDQPQHF. DNA for the CDR3: TGTGCCAGCAGTCCCTCGAGGGATCAGCCCCAGCATTTT.

The chain joins TRBV5-1 to TRBJ1-3; D gene uncertain. The CDR3 loop spans 15 amino acids. Germline assignment: CDR1 SGHRS and CDR2 YFSETQ. The V and J ends lost 2 bases and 1 base respectively, with 10 bases between them. The CDR3 coding sequence is TGCGCCAGCAGCTTTGGCGGGTTGTCTGGAAACACCATATATTTT. As protein: CASSFGGLSGNTIYF.

This chain joins TRBV4-2 and TRBJ2-3; 8 nucleotides line up with TRBD2. Germline values: CDR1 LGHNA, CDR2 YNFKEQ. V was pared by 0 bases and J by 3 bases, with 5 bases of the junction left unmatched. The CDR3 runs 16 residues. CDR3 sequence (DNA): TGTGCCAGCAGCCAAGAAGGAGCGGGAGTGACAGATACGCAGTATTTT. Translated, it gives CASSQEGAGVTDTQYF.

The chain has TRBV27 and TRBJ2-7; tentatively, D is TRBD2 (6 bases). V lost 5 bases to trimming and J lost 2 bases, with 13 bases between them. Looked up from germline, CDR1 is MNHEY and CDR2 is SMNVEV (reference sequence). This CDR3 contains 14 residues. CDR3 sequence reads: CASSVGLSAYEQYF. The CDR3 DNA reads as TGTGCCAGCAGTGTCGGACTATCTGCCTACGAGCAGTACTTC.

This clone was recorded only once. V usage is TRBV7-2 and J usage is TRBJ1-1; D perhaps matches TRBD1 (5 bases). V lost 5 bases to trimming and J lost 6 bases, with 13 bases between them. This CDR3 has 13 amino acids. Germline V lookup: CDR1 SGHTA, CDR2 FQGNSA. Written as DNA, the CDR3 is TGTGCCAGCAGCGGGGCGATTTGGGCTGAAGCTTTCTTT. Protein product: CASSGAIWAEAFF.

The V gene is TRBV6-5, the J gene TRBJ2-2; 7 nucleotides agree with TRBD2. The V and J ends lost 11 bases and 0 bases, in that order; junction bases with no gene match: 6. The CDR3 runs to 14 residues. Germline V CDR1 and CDR2: MNHEY, SVGAGI. This CDR3 reads CAVRTRTNTGELFF. Here the CDR3 DNA reads TGTGCCGTGAGGACTAGAACGAACACCGGGGAGCTGTTTTTT.

This clone was seen just once. The chain is built from TRBV27 and TRBJ1-1; D perhaps matches TRBD1 (5 bases). Deletions cut 3 bases from V and 2 bases from J, with 19 bases between. This CDR3 spans 17 amino acids. From germline, CDR1 is MNHEY and CDR2 SMNVEV (reference sequence). CDR3 DNA: TGTGCCAGCAGTTTGTTCTCAGCTCGGGGGGAAAACACTGAAGCTTTCTTT. Encoded protein: CASSLFSARGENTEAFF.

The chain carries TRBV3-1 (or the pseudogene TRBV3-2) and TRBJ1-1; TRBD1 might be the D (6 bases). Looked up from germline, CDR1 is LGHDT and CDR2 is YNNKEL (reference sequence). Trimming pared 1 base from V and 5 bases from J, leaving 11 bases between. This CDR3 has 14 residues. CDR3 in DNA: TGTGCCAGCAGCCAAGGGAAGGGGGTGACTGAAGCTTTCTTT. Residues: CASSQGKGVTEAFF.

The chain joins TRBV5-6 to TRBJ1-2; no clear D. This CDR3 contains 16 residues. CDR1 and CDR2 (germline): SGHDT, YYEEEE. Trimming removed 2 bases at V and 5 bases at J, with 19 bases between. The CDR3 reads CASSFFGKGNEYGYTF. In DNA form, the CDR3 reads TGTGCCAGCAGCTTTTTCGGGAAGGGAAATGAATATGGCTACACCTTC.

This CDR3 reads CASSYGTGLETQYF. Written as DNA, the CDR3 is TGTGCCAGCAGTTATGGGACAGGGTTGGAGACCCAGTACTTC. This chain connects TRBV6-6 to TRBJ2-5, with TRBD1 matching over 9 bases. The CDR3 length is 14 residues. CDR1 is MNHNY and CDR2 is SVGAGI in the germline V gene (reference sequence). The junction had 4 bases not matched to a gene; V was cut back by 3 bases and J by 5 bases.

The chain combines TRBV11-2 with TRBJ2-1, with TRBD1 as a possible D gene (5 bases). This CDR3 comprises 11 residues. The V gene lost 3 bases and the J gene lost 8 bases, with 5 bases spanning the gap. Germline V lookup: CDR1 SGHAT, CDR2 FQNNGV. The CDR3: CASSLGHEQFF. CDR3 coding DNA: TGTGCCAGCAGCTTGGGGCATGAGCAGTTCTTC.

Concerning this clone: The sample carries other DNA sequences with the same CDR3. The gene calls are TRBV9 and TRBJ2-1, with 9 bases identical to TRBD2. This CDR3 contains 16 residues. The junction had 5 bases not matched to a gene; V was cut back by 0 bases and J by 4 bases. CDR1 SGDLS and CDR2 YYNGEE come from the germline V gene. The CDR3 nucleotides are TGTGCCAGCAGCGTAGCTGCTAGCGGGACTTACAATGAGCAGTTCTTC. Translating gives CASSVAASGTYNEQFF.

This chain uses TRBV5-4 with TRBJ2-2; 10 nucleotides line up with TRBD1. CDR3 size: 15 residues. The germline V gene encodes CDR1 SGHNT and CDR2 YYREEE (reference sequence). V trimming: 4 bases; J trimming: 4 bases; junction bases outside the gene matches: 4. This chain's CDR3 is CASSLRTGGTGELFF. Here the CDR3 DNA reads TGTGCCAGCAGCCTAAGGACAGGGGGCACCGGGGAGCTGTTTTTT.

The chain is built from TRBV3-1 (or the pseudogene TRBV3-2) and TRBJ2-6; tentatively, D is TRBD2 (5 bases). Trimming cost V 1 base and J 0 bases, with 7 bases left between them. Per germline, CDR1 LGHDT and CDR2 YNNKEL (reference sequence). The CDR3 is 16 residues long. Here the CDR3 reads CASSQGGISGANVLTF. The CDR3, as DNA: TGTGCCAGCAGCCAAGGAGGGATCTCTGGGGCCAACGTCCTGACTTTC.

The rearrangement joins TRBV5-1 to TRBJ1-2, with D perhaps matching TRBD1 (6 bases). This CDR3 spans 15 amino acids. Germline CDR1 is SGHRS and CDR2 is YFSETQ. With 4 bases removed from V and 8 bases from J, the gap between germline ends came to 21 bases. CDR3 region: CASSIRDMGSSGYTF. Written as DNA, the CDR3 is TGCGCCAGCAGCATAAGGGACATGGGGTCGTCCGGCTACACCTTC.

The chain combines TRBV19 with TRBJ2-1; TRBD2 might be the D (6 bases). The CDR3 is 13 amino acids. CDR1 LNHDA and CDR2 SQIVND come from the germline V gene (reference sequence). Trimming stripped 9 bases from V and 5 bases from J, with 14 bases between. The CDR3 is CASRLVGNNEQFF. DNA of the CDR3: TGTGCCAGCCGACTAGTAGGGAACAATGAGCAGTTCTTC.

The chain uses TRBV2 and TRBJ1-6, with 9 nucleotides matching TRBD1. The CDR3 is 15 amino acids. Trimming at V came to 3 bases and at J to 10 bases, leaving 7 bases not matched to a gene. CDR1 is SNHLY and CDR2 is FYNNEI in the germline V gene. The CDR3 region is CASSEGGTGNSPLHF. The CDR3 nucleotides are TGTGCCAGCAGTGAGGGCGGGACAGGGAACTCACCCCTCCACTTT.

The gene calls are TRBV30 and TRBJ2-1; 8 bases agree with TRBD2. Germline V gives CDR1 GTSNPN, CDR2 SVGIG (reference sequence). V lost 2 bases, J lost 9 bases, and 21 bases stayed unmatched. The CDR3 is 18 residues long. The CDR3 sequence: CAWSPLAGGVGTLGEQFF. The CDR3 DNA follows: TGTGCCTGGAGTCCGCTAGCGGGCGGGGTCGGTACCCTGGGTGAGCAGTTCTTC.

This sequence joins TRBV18 and TRBJ1-6; possible D gene TRBD1, 5 bases. The CDR3 sequence is 13 residues long. The V gene's germline CDR1 is KGHSH and CDR2 LQKENI. The ends were cut back, 3 bases at V and 12 bases at J, with 12 bases in the middle. The CDR3 sequence: CASSPTGGKPLHF. The CDR3 DNA reads as TGTGCCAGCTCACCTACCGGGGGGAAACCCCTCCACTTT.

CDR3 protein: CASSIRVPYQPQHF. In DNA form, the CDR3 reads TGTGCCAGTAGTATTCGGGTCCCTTATCAGCCCCAGCATTTT. V usage is TRBV19 and J usage is TRBJ1-5, with D hard to call. This CDR3 has 14 residues. Germline lookup yields CDR1 LNHDA and CDR2 SQIVND (reference sequence). The V end lost 3 bases, the J end lost 5 bases, and 11 bases lay between the germline ends.

CDR3 protein: CASSTGTASNSAFF. The CDR3 region has the DNA TGTGCCAGCAGCACAGGGACAGCTTCGAATTCGGCTTTCTTT. This sequence joins TRBV13 and TRBJ1-1; 7 bases match TRBD1. This CDR3 comprises 14 residues. The junction had 14 bases not matched to a gene; V was cut back by 5 bases and J by 11 bases. The germline V gene has CDR1 PRHDT and CDR2 FYEKMQ (reference sequence).

The chain links TRBV6-5 to TRBJ1-6, with 9 bases matching TRBD1. The germline V gene encodes CDR1 MNHEY and CDR2 SVGAGI. V lost 6 bases and J lost 6; bases outside the gene matches: 3. CDR3 length equals 14 residues. The CDR3 reads CASSEGQGNSPLHF. CDR3 DNA sequence: TGTGCCAGCAGCGAGGGACAGGGTAATTCACCCCTCCACTTT.

This chain joins TRBV19 and TRBJ1-1, with D hard to call. The V end was cut by 3 bases, the J end by 1 base, with 9 bases between. This CDR3 has 14 residues. CDR1 is LNHDA, CDR2 SQIVND, per germline (reference sequence). The CDR3 region is CASSIPLGNTEAFF. The CDR3 coding sequence is TGTGCCAGTAGTATCCCTCTAGGGAACACTGAAGCTTTCTTT. Drawing the rest from reference TRBV19 and TRBJ1-1, the complete variable domain is DGGITQSPKYLFRKEGQNVTLSCEQNLNHDAMYWYRQDPGQGLRLIYYSQIVNDFQKGDIAEGYSVSREKKESFPLTVTSAQKNPTAFYLCASSIPLGNTEAFFGQGTRLTVV.

This chain uses TRBV6-5 with TRBJ2-2, with no clear D. The germline V gene has CDR1 MNHEY and CDR2 SVGAGI. Deletions cut 2 bases from V and 3 bases from J, with 10 bases between. This CDR3 contains 15 residues. The CDR3 sequence: CASSYTVADTGELFF. The CDR3 DNA reads TGTGCCAGCAGTTACACGGTAGCTGACACCGGGGAGCTGTTTTTT.

This clone was picked up one time. The chain uses TRBV9 and TRBJ2-6, with D tentatively TRBD1 (6 bases). CDR1 and CDR2 from the germline V gene are SGDLS and YYNGEE. The CDR3 sequence is 15 residues long. Between the trimmed V and J ends, which lost 3 bases and 3 bases, there was a span of 10 bases. CDR3 coding DNA: TGTGCCAGCAGCGATACAGGGTATGGGGCCAACGTCCTGACTTTC. Translation: CASSDTGYGANVLTF. Based on the CDR3 plus reference TRBV9 and TRBJ2-6, the full variable domain is DSGVTQTPKHLITATGQRVTLRCSPRSGDLSVYWYQQSLDQGLQFLIQYYNGEERAKGNILERFSAQQFPDLHSELNLSSLELGDSALYFCASSDTGYGANVLTFGAGSRLTVL.

The rearrangement uses TRBV28 and TRBJ2-2; the match to TRBD1 covers 7 bases. J lost 4 bases, V lost 6 bases, and 14 bases had no gene match. This CDR3 region has 17 residues. Germline V gene sequence: CDR1 MDHEN, CDR2 SYDVKM. The CDR3 sequence is CASSLTRQGGATGELFF. DNA of the CDR3: TGTGCCAGCAGCCTAACTCGACAGGGTGGGGCCACCGGGGAGCTGTTTTTT.